Shown below are 2 T cell receptor beta chains from a single sample sequenced in a study of cytomegalovirus exposure and HLA in healthy donors (TCRdb year 2017). Library preparation employed the immunoSEQ multiplex PCR assay. The multiplex PCR relied on a mix of 60 forward primers for TCR Vbeta segments and 13 reverse primers for TCR Jbeta segments. TCRdb stores this immuneACCESS table with in-frame sequences only. Part of the clones is absent; in the studies checked, under half of the shortfall reflects unresolved V genes, and no reason is known for the rest. The sample table holds approximately 80,000 clones, of which roughly 78% were seen once. In total, the top ten clones hold roughly 2.6% of the sample. Sequenced: PBMCs. Receptor source: a male donor in good health and CMV-seropositive.

This rearrangement joins TRBV5-6 to TRBJ2-6; no reliable D call. Trimming left V 1 base short and J 4 bases short, with 18 bases between. The germline gives CDR1 SGHDT, CDR2 YYEEEE. The CDR3 is 18 amino acids. The CDR3 DNA follows: TGTGCCAGCAGCTTGTTCGTGTTTCGGTCAGGAGGGGCCAACGTCCTGACTTTC. Its translation is CASSLFVFRSGGANVLTF.

J is TRBJ1-3 and V is TRBV6-5; TRBD1 aligns across 7 bases. J lost 7 bases, V lost 7 bases, and 7 bases had no gene match. Germline assignment: CDR1 MNHEY and CDR2 SVGAGI. The CDR3 consists of 13 residues. The CDR3 is CASTPRGRNTIYF. As DNA, the CDR3 is TGTGCCAGCACCCCCAGGGGGAGGAACACCATATATTTT.